These T cell receptor beta chains were read from a single sample in a study of metastatic and nonmetastatic thyroid tumors. TCRdb reprocessed the PCR reads via MiXCR. Of 15,000 to 20,000 clones detected, over 25% appear once; the ten largest clones hold roughly 19%. The sample was adjacent normal tissue. Every receptor here comes from a female donor with papillary thyroid cancer or a benign thyroid nodule (not recorded which). Some clones in this sample may be carry-over from other donors' samples. Each CDR3 is given with its conserved first and last residue. A D gene is named only where the DNA matches it firmly.

TRBD2,TRBV20-1,13,CSAHSGGEETQYF
.,TRBV5-1,15,CASSLLGGGGNIQYF
TRBD1,TRBV10-1,17,CASSESTGLNWSYEQYF
.,TRBV12-3/TRBV12-4,13,CASSFALTYEQYF
.,TRBV19,16,CASSIDHFISNQPQHF
.,TRBV6-1,13,CASVHQGWGGYTF
TRBD2,TRBV20-1,15,CSARDSGLTRDTQYF
TRBD1,TRBV6-1,14,CASSPVTGGEPLHF
TRBD2,TRBV19,14,CASSGAGGSDIQYF
TRBD2,TRBV12-3/TRBV12-4,18,CASSSVFPSRGGPDTQYF
TRBD1,TRBV6-5,16,CASSYSGGGFSTEAFF
.,TRBV14,13,CASSKDPRYGYTF
TRBD1,TRBV7-9,13,CASTGTGAYEQYF
TRBD1,TRBV30,15,CAWSPPDRGSYGYTF
.,TRBV6-4,14,CAIRATVQPSPLHF
.,TRBV6-1,12,CASSEAMAGGDF
TRBD1,TRBV29-1,13,CSVTGQSTYEQYF
.,TRBV6-1,16,CASSESQGGLTDTQYF
.,TRBV6-1,15,CASSVEYRAAGELFF
.,TRBV20-1,14,CSARGGSQAYGYTF
TRBD2,TRBV27,16,CASSPGLAGVGNEQYF
.,TRBV11-2,12,CASSSNHHEQYF
.,TRBV24-1,16,CATSDPTGRRRGELFF
.,TRBV7-2,11,CASSLAHEQFF
.,TRBV11-2,11,CASSENYEQYF
.,TRBV20-1,12,CSARDRGYGYTF
.,TRBV10-3,14,CAIRDRRGSNEQFF
TRBD1,TRBV7-3,17,CASSSQPPGQGISPLHF